This record covers a single T cell receptor (beta chain). This table comes from immunoSEQ multiplex PCR, and its TCRdb copy is limited to in-frame clones, with some not included. The sample yields tens of thousands of clones, around 92% seen once. This sample was taken from a study of blood T cell repertoires in COVID-19. Trimming left V 5 bases short and J 1 base short, with 7 bases between. Germline V gene sequence: CDR1 SGHRS, CDR2 YFSETQ. The CDR3 consists of 12 residues. The receptor's source is a human donor in a cohort sampled during active COVID-19. This sequence joins TRBV5-1 and TRBJ2-7; no reliable D call. The sample was peripheral blood. The CDR3 sequence: CASRADSYEQYF. The DNA for the CDR3 is TGCGCCAGCAGGGCAGATTCCTACGAGCAGTACTTC.